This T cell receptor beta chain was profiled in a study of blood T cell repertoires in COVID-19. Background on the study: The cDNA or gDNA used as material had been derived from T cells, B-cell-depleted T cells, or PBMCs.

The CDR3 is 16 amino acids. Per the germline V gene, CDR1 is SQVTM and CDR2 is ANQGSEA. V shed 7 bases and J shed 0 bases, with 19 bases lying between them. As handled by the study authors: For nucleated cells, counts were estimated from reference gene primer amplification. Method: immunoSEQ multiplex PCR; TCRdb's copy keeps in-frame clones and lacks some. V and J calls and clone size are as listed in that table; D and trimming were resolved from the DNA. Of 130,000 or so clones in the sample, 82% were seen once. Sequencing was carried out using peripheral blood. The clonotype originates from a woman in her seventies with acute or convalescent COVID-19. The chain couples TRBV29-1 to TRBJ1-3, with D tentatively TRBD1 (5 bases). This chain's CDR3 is CSAIYGGSPSGNTIYF. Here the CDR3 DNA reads TGCAGCGCAATCTACGGGGGGAGTCCCTCTGGAAACACCATATATTTT.